The clone carrying this TCR beta chain was seen a handful of times. This record belongs to a study of CD8+ T cells in alopecia areata. This CDR3 region has 12 residues. V lost 3 bases, J lost 8 bases, and 11 bases lay in between. Germline CDR1 SGDLS, CDR2 YYNGEE. Reverse transcribed after extraction, RNA yielded cDNA as the sequencing template. The protocol was immunoSEQ multiplex PCR, while the TCRdb copy is restricted to in-frame clones and leaves out a portion. The sample holds around 250,000 clones, around 67% seen once. Material: CD4+ T cells sorted from blood, obtained at week 0. V usage is TRBV9 and J usage is TRBJ1-2; TRBD1 might be the D (5 bases). The TCR sequence derives from a human donor with alopecia areata. The CDR3 DNA is TGTGCCAGCAGCGGAACAGGTCCAGGCTACACCTTC. It specifies CASSGTGPGYTF.